This TCR beta chain emerged from a study of a mutant IDH1 vaccine in newly diagnosed glioma. Comment on this clone: Its antigen remains unknown.

The CDR3 runs 13 residues. V lost 6 bases, J lost 2 bases, and 8 bases lay in between. Germline V gives CDR1 MNHEY, CDR2 SMNVEV (reference sequence). The time point here: week 5, during vaccination. Doses of 300 ug of mutant IDH1 20-mer peptide were given with topical imiquimod. Libraries were prepared by immunoSEQ multiplex PCR; TCRdb keeps only in-frame clonotypes and omits some of them. The repertoire holds 50,000 to 55,000 clones, with around four fifths as singletons. This sequence was found in a man between 50 and 59 years old with glioma. This chain connects TRBV27 to TRBJ2-1; D gene unclear. This specimen consisted of PBMCs, obtained from a glioma patient whose treatment included an IDH1 peptide vaccine. CDR3 loop: CASRTVTYNEQFF. Here the CDR3 DNA reads TGTGCCAGCAGGACGGTGACCTACAATGAGCAGTTCTTC.